This entry lists 18 T cell receptor beta chains sequenced from one sample in a study of blood T cell repertoires in COVID-19. Produced via immunoSEQ multiplex PCR; TCRdb's table is partial and in-frame only. The repertoire holds 110,000 or so clones, with around 85% as singletons. Sequencing was done on a sample of peripheral blood. The source is a woman aged 60-70 years with COVID-19, enrolled during active disease.

In its sample, this clone was seen once. The chain has TRBV6-5 and TRBJ2-3, with 9 positions matching TRBD1. The CDR3 totals 14 residues. Germline V gene lookup returns CDR1 MNHEY and CDR2 SVGAGI. Trimming removed 9 bases from V and 3 bases from J; junction bases left unmatched: 7. The CDR3 region is CASTPGQGTDTQYF. CDR3 coding DNA: TGTGCCAGTACGCCGGGACAGGGTACAGATACGCAGTATTTT.

The V call is TRBV29-1, the J call TRBJ2-3, with 12 bases fitting TRBD2. The CDR3 spans 18 residues. J gave up 3 bases and V 6 bases, and 16 bases lay outside the gene matches. Germline CDR1 reads SQVTM; CDR2 reads ANQGSEA. CDR3 sequence reads: CSVGNGILAGGSTDTQYF. DNA of the CDR3: TGCAGCGTCGGTAATGGCATACTAGCGGGGGGTTCGACAGATACGCAGTATTTT.

The genes are TRBV7-2 and TRBJ2-3, with 9 bases identical to TRBD1. The CDR3 extends over 15 amino acids. CDR1 and CDR2 from the germline V gene are SGHTA and FQGNSA. The V gene end was trimmed by 3 bases and the J gene end by 2 bases; junction bases not matched to a gene: 3. CDR3 sequence (DNA): TGTGCCAGCAGCTTTCGGACAGGGGCCACAGATACGCAGTATTTT. It codes for CASSFRTGATDTQYF.

The chain has TRBV7-9 and TRBJ2-7, with TRBD2 matching 7 bases. The junction had 7 bases not matched to a gene; V was cut back by 2 bases and J by 6 bases. Germline V gene lookup returns CDR1 SEHNR and CDR2 FQNEAQ (reference sequence). This CDR3 comprises 14 residues. The CDR3 is CASSLNAGGGEQYF. DNA of the CDR3: TGTGCCAGCAGCTTAAACGCGGGCGGGGGCGAGCAGTACTTC.

The rearrangement joins TRBV27 to TRBJ1-4, with D unresolved. The V gene lost 4 bases and the J gene lost 5 bases, with 5 bases spanning the gap. CDR3 length: 12 amino acids. From germline, CDR1 is MNHEY and CDR2 SMNVEV (reference sequence). The CDR3 protein is CASSSLNEKLFF. The CDR3 nucleotides read TGTGCCAGCAGTTCCCTCAATGAAAAACTGTTTTTT.

V and J are TRBV5-4 and TRBJ1-2; D gene uncertain. CDR1 is SGHNT, CDR2 YYREEE, per germline (reference sequence). Trimming removed 4 bases from V and 8 bases from J, with 24 bases in between. This CDR3 comprises 16 residues. The CDR3 DNA reads as TGTGCCAGCAGCCTGGGCGGGGATTCTGATCCGGAGGGCTACACCTTC. Translating gives CASSLGGDSDPEGYTF.

The chain uses TRBV6-5 and TRBJ2-5; TRBD2 aligns across 14 bases. Trimming took 11 bases from V and 4 from J; bases not matched to a gene: 3. Germline V gene sequence: CDR1 MNHEY, CDR2 SVGAGI. CDR3 length: 13 amino acids. DNA for the CDR3: TGTGCCGCCGGACTAGCGGGGGGAGAGACCCAGTACTTC. Encoded protein: CAAGLAGGETQYF.

This clone was recorded only once. The V gene is TRBV5-1, the J gene TRBJ2-7; 8 bases are shared with TRBD1. The CDR3 has 14 residues. CDR1 SGHRS and CDR2 YFSETQ come from the germline V gene. After removal of 6 bases from V and 3 bases from J, the junction contained 8 bases not matched to a gene. CDR3 region: CASKGTGDGYEQYF. As DNA, the CDR3 is TGCGCCAGCAAGGGGACAGGAGACGGCTACGAGCAGTACTTC.

The J gene is TRBJ2-2, the V gene TRBV5-1, with TRBD2 matching 7 bases. This CDR3 contains 17 residues. The trim removed 0 bases at V and 5 bases at J, leaving 10 bases unmatched. Germline CDR1 SGHRS, CDR2 YFSETQ. In DNA form, the CDR3 reads TGCGCCAGCAGCTTGGGGTCTAGCGGAGGGATAACCGGGGAGCTGTTTTTT. The encoded protein is CASSLGSSGGITGELFF.

A single count supports this clone. This chain links TRBV7-6 with TRBJ2-7; TRBD1 matches at 9 bases. The CDR3 totals 17 residues. V trimming: 4 bases; J trimming: 4 bases; junction bases outside the gene matches: 14. Per the germline V gene, CDR1 is SGHVS and CDR2 is FNYEAQ. The CDR3 protein is CASSSDRGYSRGYEQYF. CDR3 coding DNA: TGTGCCAGCAGCTCGGACAGGGGCTACTCCCGAGGGTACGAGCAGTACTTC.

The chain uses TRBV24-1 and TRBJ1-4, with D possibly matching TRBD1 (5 bases). Germline CDR1 is KGHDR and CDR2 is SFDVKD. The V and J ends lost 1 base and 4 bases respectively, with 9 bases between them. The CDR3 is made up of 15 amino acids. CDR3 sequence reads: CATSDFYGGNEKLFF. As DNA, the CDR3 is TGTGCCACCAGTGATTTTTACGGGGGTAATGAAAAACTGTTTTTT.

The gene calls are TRBV25-1 and TRBJ1-1, with 10 bases matching TRBD1. In germline, CDR1 is MGHDK, CDR2 SYGVNS. This CDR3 has 16 amino acids. The ends lost 3 bases at V and 9 bases at J; junction bases unmatched: 13. CDR3 nucleotides: TGTGCCAGCAGTGATAAACACGGGACAGGGGTACAGAAAGCTTTCTTT. Amino acid sequence: CASSDKHGTGVQKAFF.

The V gene is TRBV30, the J gene TRBJ2-7; 7 bases fit TRBD1. Trimming took 4 bases from V and 3 from J; bases not matched to a gene: 3. The CDR3 is 12 residues long. Germline V gives CDR1 GTSNPN, CDR2 SVGIG (reference sequence). The CDR3 loop reads CAWTRDSYEQYF. CDR3 DNA sequence: TGTGCCTGGACCCGGGACAGCTACGAGCAGTACTTC.

This chain links TRBV11-3 with TRBJ2-2; tentatively, D is TRBD1 (5 bases). Germline V gene data show CDR1 as SGHNT and CDR2 as YENEEA. V gave up 3 bases and J gave up 1 base, with 6 bases separating them. This CDR3 region has 14 residues. This chain's CDR3 is CASSFTGNTGELFF. The CDR3 DNA reads TGTGCCAGCAGCTTTACAGGGAACACCGGGGAGCTGTTTTTT.

This clone occurred once. This chain connects TRBV13 to TRBJ2-3, with 8 positions matching TRBD2. The junction had 5 bases not matched to a gene; V was cut back by 4 bases and J by 2 bases. CDR1 is PRHDT, CDR2 FYEKMQ, per germline (reference sequence). This CDR3 spans 15 amino acids. The CDR3 sequence: CASSSSGGSTDTQYF. The CDR3 bases are TGTGCCAGCAGCTCGAGCGGGGGCTCCACAGATACGCAGTATTTT.

V is TRBV7-3 and J is TRBJ1-2, with 9 bases lining up with TRBD1. Unmatched junction bases numbered 8, after V lost 2 bases and J lost 7 bases. The CDR3 length is 15 residues. Germline CDR1 reads SGHTA; CDR2 reads FQGTGA. CDR3 DNA: TGTGCCAGCAGCTTATACGGGACAGGGATGTTTGGCTACACCTTC. Protein: CASSLYGTGMFGYTF.

The rearrangement joins TRBV4-1 to TRBJ2-7, with a weak D call TRBD1 (5 bases). The germline V gene has CDR1 MGHRA and CDR2 YSYEKL. The CDR3 contains 15 residues. Deletions cut 0 bases from V and 6 bases from J, with 15 bases between. CDR3 in amino acids: CASSQDPRVPSEQYF. CDR3 nucleotide sequence: TGCGCCAGCAGCCAAGATCCCAGGGTGCCCAGCGAGCAGTACTTC.

This sequence joins TRBV9 and TRBJ1-6; D is ambiguous. This CDR3 contains 14 residues. V was pared by 7 bases and J by 4 bases, with 12 bases between. Germline V gene data show CDR1 as SGDLS and CDR2 as YYNGEE. CDR3 residues: CASDTGRYNSPLHF. DNA of the CDR3: TGTGCCAGCGACACCGGGAGATATAATTCACCCCTCCACTTT.